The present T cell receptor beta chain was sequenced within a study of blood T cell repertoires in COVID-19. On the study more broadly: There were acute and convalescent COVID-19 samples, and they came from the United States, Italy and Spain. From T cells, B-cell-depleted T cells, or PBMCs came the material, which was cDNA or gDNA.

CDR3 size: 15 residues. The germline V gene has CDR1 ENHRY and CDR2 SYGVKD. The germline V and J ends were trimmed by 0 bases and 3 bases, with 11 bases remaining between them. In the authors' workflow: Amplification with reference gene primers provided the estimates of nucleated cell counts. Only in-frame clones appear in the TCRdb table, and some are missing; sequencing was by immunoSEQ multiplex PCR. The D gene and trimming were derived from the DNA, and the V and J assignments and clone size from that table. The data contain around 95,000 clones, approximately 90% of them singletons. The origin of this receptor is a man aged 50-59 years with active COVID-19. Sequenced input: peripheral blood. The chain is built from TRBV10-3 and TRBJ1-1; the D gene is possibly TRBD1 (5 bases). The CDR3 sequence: CAISESDRLHTEAFF. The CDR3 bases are TGTGCCATCAGTGAGTCTGACAGACTTCACACTGAAGCTTTCTTT.